These 28 T cell receptor beta chains came from one sample sequenced in a study of blood T cell repertoires in COVID-19. Sequenced by immunoSEQ multiplex PCR; TCRdb stores in-frame clones only, minus some. The sample lists tens of thousands of clones, over 75% occurring once. The sample was peripheral blood. The receptors stem from a woman aged 55-69 years with active COVID-19.

This clone was found once. This chain joins TRBV7-9 and TRBJ2-1, with 14 bases lining up with TRBD2. The V gene end was trimmed by 5 bases and the J gene end by 7 bases; junction bases not matched to a gene: 4. The CDR3 extends over 15 amino acids. Per the germline V gene, CDR1 is SEHNR and CDR2 is FQNEAQ (reference sequence). The CDR3 sequence: CASSPTSGGANEQFF. The CDR3, as DNA: TGTGCCAGCAGCCCGACTAGCGGGGGGGCTAATGAGCAGTTCTTC.

The V gene is TRBV11-2, the J gene TRBJ2-1; D is ambiguous. This CDR3 has 13 amino acids. Trimming left V 0 bases short and J 14 bases short, with 14 bases between. Germline V gene data show CDR1 as SGHAT and CDR2 as FQNNGV. The CDR3 sequence is CASSLDLVTREFF. CDR3 in DNA: TGTGCCAGCAGCTTAGATCTAGTCACGAGAGAGTTCTTC.

V usage is TRBV25-1 and J usage is TRBJ1-4; 8 bases fit TRBD1. The trim removed 6 bases at V and 8 bases at J, leaving 5 bases unmatched. The CDR3 runs 13 residues. CDR1 is MGHDK, CDR2 SYGVNS, per germline. CDR3 loop: CASRTGAGEKLFF. DNA of the CDR3: TGTGCCAGCAGGACAGGGGCGGGGGAAAAACTGTTTTTT.

The chain uses TRBV3-1 (or the pseudogene TRBV3-2) and TRBJ2-5, with 8 bases fitting TRBD2. The ends lost 0 bases at V and 4 bases at J; junction bases unmatched: 4. This CDR3 comprises 15 residues. The germline gives CDR1 LGHDT, CDR2 YNNKEL (reference sequence). The CDR3 DNA sequence: TGTGCCAGCAGCCAAGATAGCGGGGTTGTAGAGACCCAGTACTTC. Its translation is CASSQDSGVVETQYF.

This rearrangement joins TRBV6-5 to TRBJ1-1; TRBD1 agrees at 9 bases. The germline gives CDR1 MNHEY, CDR2 SVGAGI. The CDR3 has 13 residues. Trimming at V came to 5 bases and at J to 3 bases, leaving 1 base not matched to a gene. The CDR3 region has the DNA TGTGCCAGCAGTCGGGACAGGGACACTGAAGCTTTCTTT. It is translated as CASSRDRDTEAFF.

The chain couples TRBV6-6 to TRBJ1-2; TRBD1 matches 7 bases. The ends lost 1 base at V and 2 bases at J; junction bases unmatched: 1. The germline gives CDR1 MNHNY, CDR2 SVGAGI (reference sequence). CDR3 length: 14 residues. This CDR3 is CASSYLDRNYGYTF. The CDR3 coding sequence is TGTGCCAGCAGTTACTTGGACAGGAACTATGGCTACACCTTC.

The chain links TRBV19 to TRBJ1-6; 8 nucleotides match TRBD1. Germline CDR1 LNHDA, CDR2 SQIVND (reference sequence). The CDR3 has 15 amino acids. Trimming cost V 3 bases and J 9 bases; bases outside gene matches: 7. The CDR3 DNA reads TGTGCCAGTAGTATTTCGGACAGGGCTACTTCACCCCTCCACTTT. This gives the protein CASSISDRATSPLHF.

This chain connects TRBV3-1 (or the pseudogene TRBV3-2) to TRBJ2-7; 8 bases agree with TRBD2. The V segment lost 5 bases and the J segment 7 bases; nucleotides outside the gene matches: 22. CDR1 and CDR2 from the germline V gene are LGHDT and YNNKEL (reference sequence). The length of the CDR3 is 18 residues. In DNA form, the CDR3 reads TGTGCCAGCAGCTACAACCCGGGGGGGGAACGGCGGCCTATGGAGCAGTACTTC. Residues: CASSYNPGGERRPMEQYF.

The V and J genes are TRBV19 and TRBJ2-7; a weak D match, TRBD2 (7 bases). Trimming shortened V by 5 bases and J by 3 bases, and 17 bases separated the two germline ends. The CDR3 has 15 residues. Germline V gene sequence: CDR1 LNHDA, CDR2 SQIVND (reference sequence). The CDR3 here is CASSLQGGDLYEQYF. In DNA form, the CDR3 reads TGTGCCAGTAGTCTACAGGGAGGGGACCTCTACGAGCAGTACTTC.

The rearrangement links TRBV3-1 (or the pseudogene TRBV3-2) to TRBJ2-7, with D hard to call. CDR1 is LGHDT, CDR2 YNNKEL, per germline (reference sequence). V was cut by 3 bases and J by 0 bases, with 12 bases left in between. The CDR3 runs to 15 residues. The CDR3 DNA reads TGTGCCAGCAGCCACTTCGGTGGTAGCTCCTACGAGCAGTACTTC. Protein: CASSHFGGSSYEQYF.

This clone showed up just once. The V call is TRBV5-1, the J call TRBJ2-3; 7 bases map to TRBD1. Germline CDR1 reads SGHRS; CDR2 reads YFSETQ. The junction had 5 bases not matched to a gene; V was cut back by 4 bases and J by 3 bases. This CDR3 has 14 amino acids. CDR3 sequence: CASSPGQETDTQYF. The DNA for the CDR3 is TGCGCCAGCAGCCCCGGACAGGAAACAGATACGCAGTATTTT.

This clone was found a few times. The rearrangement joins TRBV7-2 to TRBJ1-2; the D gene is possibly TRBD1 (6 bases). The germline CDR1 and CDR2 sequences are SGHTA and FQGNSA. The CDR3 contains 13 residues. Trimming shortened V by 5 bases and J by 7 bases, and 14 bases separated the two germline ends. This CDR3 reads CASSAPQGSGYTF. The CDR3 region has the DNA TGTGCCAGCAGCGCGCCCCAGGGGTCTGGCTACACCTTC. The full variable domain, its missing parts supplied by reference TRBV7-2 and TRBJ1-2, is GAGVSQSPSNKVTEKGKDVELRCDPISGHTALYWYRQSLGQGLEFLIYFQGNSAPDKSGLPSDRFSAERTGGSVSTLTIQRTQQEDSAVYLCASSAPQGSGYTFGSGTRLTVV.

V and J are TRBV20-1 and TRBJ2-2, with TRBD2 identical over 8 bases. This CDR3 is built from 15 residues. V shed 3 bases and J 3 bases; nucleotides not matched to a gene: 6. From germline, CDR1 is DFQATT and CDR2 SNEGSKA (reference sequence). In nucleotides, the CDR3 is TGCAGTGCTAGTAAGCGGGGGACCTACACCGGGGAGCTGTTTTTT. As protein: CSASKRGTYTGELFF.

J is TRBJ1-5 and V is TRBV7-8, with D possibly matching TRBD1 (5 bases). Germline V gene data show CDR1 as SGHVS and CDR2 as FQNEAQ. The CDR3 has 16 amino acids. V was shortened by 2 bases and J by 4 bases, with 15 bases between the two germline ends. CDR3 in DNA: TGTGCCAGCAGCTTATCCGGGACTGCCCGTAATCAGCCCCAGCATTTT. Translation: CASSLSGTARNQPQHF.

The chain joins TRBV11-3 to TRBJ2-2, with D unclear. This CDR3 contains 12 residues. Germline lookup yields CDR1 SGHNT and CDR2 YENEEA. V lost 5 bases to trimming and J lost 9 bases, with 10 bases between them. Here the CDR3 reads CASSRDKRELFF. CDR3 DNA: TGTGCCAGCAGCCGCGATAAAAGGGAGCTGTTTTTT.

This clone appeared a few times. V gene TRBV7-6 combines with J gene TRBJ2-5, with D perhaps TRBD2 (5 bases). There are 16 residues in the CDR3. Germline-derived CDR1 and CDR2 are SGHVS and FNYEAQ. The V gene lost 1 base and the J gene lost 0 bases, with 12 bases spanning the gap. CDR3 in DNA: TGTGCCAGCAGCTTAGGGAATTCAGCGGACCAAGAGACCCAGTACTTC. This codes for CASSLGNSADQETQYF. Combining the CDR3 with reference TRBV7-6 and TRBJ2-5 gives the whole variable domain GAGVSQSPRYKVTKRGQDVALRCDPISGHVSLYWYRQALGQGPEFLTYFNYEAQQDKSGLPNDRFSAERPEGSISTLTIQRTEQRDSAMYRCASSLGNSADQETQYFGPGTRLLVL.

The chain links TRBV6-5 to TRBJ1-6; D is perhaps TRBD1 (6 bases). Germline V gives CDR1 MNHEY, CDR2 SVGAGI. V was pared by 2 bases and J by 7 bases, with 6 bases between. This CDR3 has 13 residues. CDR3 loop: CASSYRGNSPLHF. The DNA of the CDR3 is TGTGCCAGCAGTTACAGGGGGAATTCACCCCTCCACTTT.

CDR3 region: CASNQMTNEKLFF. In nucleotides, the CDR3 is TGTGCCAGCAATCAGATGACTAATGAAAAACTGTTTTTT. This chain uses TRBV2 with TRBJ1-4; D is unclear. Germline V lookup: CDR1 SNHLY, CDR2 FYNNEI. V was clipped by 7 bases and J by 2 bases, with 8 bases between them. The CDR3 is 13 residues long.

This chain links TRBV28 with TRBJ2-7; D is undetermined. V gave up 4 bases and J gave up 3 bases, with 16 bases separating them. CDR3 length: 15 residues. CDR1 is MDHEN, CDR2 SYDVKM, per germline. CDR3 DNA: TGTGCCAGCAGTTCCCTCGGTGTTACCGACTACGAGCAGTACTTC. The encoded protein is CASSSLGVTDYEQYF.

The chain is built from TRBV11-1 and TRBJ1-6, with 8 bases matching TRBD1. This CDR3 is built from 13 residues. J gave up 8 bases and V 6 bases, and 3 bases lay outside the gene matches. The germline V gene encodes CDR1 SGHAT and CDR2 FQDESV (reference sequence). The CDR3 spells CASRGQVDSPLHF. DNA of the CDR3: TGTGCCAGCAGGGGACAGGTTGATTCACCCCTCCACTTT. Full variable domain (remainder filled in from reference TRBV11-1 and TRBJ1-6): EAEVAQSPRYKITEKSQAVAFWCDPISGHATLYWYRQILGQGPELLVQFQDESVVDDSQLPKDRFSAERLKGVDSTLKIQPAELGDSAMYLCASRGQVDSPLHFGNGTRLTVT.

This chain connects TRBV19 to TRBJ2-5, with a tentative D call TRBD2 (6 bases). This CDR3 is 15 amino acids long. V shed 1 base and J shed 3 bases, with 12 bases lying between them. Looked up from germline, CDR1 is LNHDA and CDR2 is SQIVND (reference sequence). The CDR3: CASSIGGTGKETQYF. CDR3 sequence (DNA): TGTGCCAGTAGTATAGGCGGGACTGGTAAAGAGACCCAGTACTTC.

In this sample, this clone turned up once. The chain has TRBV6-5 and TRBJ1-6, with 7 bases identical to TRBD1. Germline assignment: CDR1 MNHEY and CDR2 SVGAGI. V shed 5 bases and J 10 bases; nucleotides not matched to a gene: 8. The CDR3 runs 14 residues. The CDR3 nucleotides are TGTGCCAGCAGTCGACAGGGAAAAGACTCACCCCTCCACTTT. Translating it yields CASSRQGKDSPLHF.

V is TRBV11-1 and J is TRBJ1-2; D call uncertain. V dropped 5 bases and J dropped 3 bases, with 10 bases sitting between them. There are 13 residues in the CDR3. CDR1 is SGHAT and CDR2 is FQDESV in the germline V gene (reference sequence). The CDR3: CASSEGTDYGYTF. In DNA form, the CDR3 reads TGTGCCAGCAGCGAGGGAACTGACTATGGCTACACCTTC.

This clone appeared once. The chain carries TRBV7-9 and TRBJ1-6; unclear D gene. Germline V gives CDR1 SEHNR, CDR2 FQNEAQ (reference sequence). The CDR3 covers 14 residues. V lost 5 bases, J lost 6 bases, and 11 bases lay in between. In nucleotides, the CDR3 is TGTGCCAGCAGCCAGTGGAGTATTAATTCACCCCTCCACTTT. It encodes CASSQWSINSPLHF.

V usage is TRBV7-9 and J usage is TRBJ2-7; 7 bases map to TRBD1. Germline V CDR1 and CDR2: SEHNR, FQNEAQ (reference sequence). The CDR3 has 15 residues. V shed 5 bases and J 2 bases; nucleotides not matched to a gene: 9. CDR3 DNA sequence: TGTGCCAGCAGCCATCGACAGGGTAGCGCCTACGAGCAGTACTTC. This encodes CASSHRQGSAYEQYF.

The gene calls are TRBV27 and TRBJ2-7, with a weak D call TRBD2 (5 bases). V was pared by 8 bases and J by 1 base, with 12 bases between. The CDR3 has 13 amino acids. Per germline, CDR1 MNHEY and CDR2 SMNVEV (reference sequence). CDR3 nucleotides: TGTGCCAGCCAAAGGGCGGGTTCCTACGAGCAGTACTTC. Translation: CASQRAGSYEQYF.

The V and J genes are TRBV29-1 and TRBJ1-1; 9 bases align to TRBD1. CDR3 length: 11 residues. Germline lookup yields CDR1 SQVTM and CDR2 ANQGSEA. Trimming at V came to 5 bases and at J to 11 bases, leaving 6 bases not matched to a gene. CDR3 in amino acids: CSVTPGQGAFF. CDR3 DNA sequence: TGCAGCGTTACCCCCGGACAGGGGGCTTTCTTT.

This clone occurred once. The chain recombines TRBV24-1 with TRBJ2-2; 7 bases agree with TRBD2. CDR1 is KGHDR, CDR2 SFDVKD, per germline. This CDR3 has 17 residues. Trimming removed 3 bases from V and 8 bases from J; junction bases left unmatched: 14. The CDR3, as DNA: TGTGCCACCAGTGATCGATCGGGGACTACGTCTGGGGGGGAGCTGTTTTTT. This sequence encodes CATSDRSGTTSGGELFF.